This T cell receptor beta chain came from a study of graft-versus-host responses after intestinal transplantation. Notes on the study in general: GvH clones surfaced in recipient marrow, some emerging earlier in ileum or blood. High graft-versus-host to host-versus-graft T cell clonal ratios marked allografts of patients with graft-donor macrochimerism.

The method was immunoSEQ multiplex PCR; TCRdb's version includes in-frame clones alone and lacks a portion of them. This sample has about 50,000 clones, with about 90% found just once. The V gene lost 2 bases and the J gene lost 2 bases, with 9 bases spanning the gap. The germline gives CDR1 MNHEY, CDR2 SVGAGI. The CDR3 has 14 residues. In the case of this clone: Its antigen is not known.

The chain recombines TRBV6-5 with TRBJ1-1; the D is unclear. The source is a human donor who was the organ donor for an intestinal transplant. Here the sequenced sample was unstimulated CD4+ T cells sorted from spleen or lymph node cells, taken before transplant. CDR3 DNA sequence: TGTGCCAGCAGTTACAAGGACGGAAACACTGAAGCTTTCTTT. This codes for CASSYKDGNTEAFF.